This is a list of T cell receptor beta chains from one sample in a study of cytomegalovirus exposure and HLA in healthy donors. Libraries were prepared by immunoSEQ multiplex PCR; TCRdb keeps only in-frame clonotypes and omits some of them. The profile shows 68,000 or so clones, about 91% of them singletons. The specimen was PBMCs. These receptors all come from a man aged 18 to 30 in good health and CMV-seronegative. Each CDR3 is given without its conserved first and last residue. Expanded clones get a size class; other rows say once, few or many, or leave the size out.

abundance	j_gene	v_gene	CDR3aa
NA	TRBJ2-4	TRBV28	ASSSIAKNIQY
NA	TRBJ2-3	TRBV5-1	ASSERAGGAGDTQY
NA	TRBJ2-2	TRBV5-1	ASRPTEDTGELF
NA	TRBJ2-1	TRBV12-5	ASGLVSTTYNEQF
NA	TRBJ2-7	TRBV30	AWSAKAGEGQY
NA	TRBJ2-1	TRBV5-5	ASSSSGDGHNEQF
NA	TRBJ2-5	TRBV5-1	ASSLSQETQY
NA	TRBJ1-4	TRBV7-6	ASSPRSATNEKLF
NA	TRBJ1-5	TRBV5-1	ASSLAIGEGVYSNQPQH
NA	TRBJ2-2	TRBV18	ASSPSTGSNTGELF
NA	TRBJ2-7	TRBV10-3	ATRRSGDSYEQY
NA	TRBJ2-1	TRBV12-1	ASSFLANEQF
few	TRBJ1-3	TRBV2	ASSDAGSGNTIY
NA	TRBJ2-5	TRBV27	ASSLLYRPGALQETQY
NA	TRBJ2-2	TRBV27	ASSLARSGELF
NA	TRBJ1-5	TRBV9	ASSGGGLGNQPQH
NA	TRBJ1-1	TRBV6-5	ASSYSLATEAF
NA	TRBJ2-3	TRBV27	ASSPLGTSATDTQY